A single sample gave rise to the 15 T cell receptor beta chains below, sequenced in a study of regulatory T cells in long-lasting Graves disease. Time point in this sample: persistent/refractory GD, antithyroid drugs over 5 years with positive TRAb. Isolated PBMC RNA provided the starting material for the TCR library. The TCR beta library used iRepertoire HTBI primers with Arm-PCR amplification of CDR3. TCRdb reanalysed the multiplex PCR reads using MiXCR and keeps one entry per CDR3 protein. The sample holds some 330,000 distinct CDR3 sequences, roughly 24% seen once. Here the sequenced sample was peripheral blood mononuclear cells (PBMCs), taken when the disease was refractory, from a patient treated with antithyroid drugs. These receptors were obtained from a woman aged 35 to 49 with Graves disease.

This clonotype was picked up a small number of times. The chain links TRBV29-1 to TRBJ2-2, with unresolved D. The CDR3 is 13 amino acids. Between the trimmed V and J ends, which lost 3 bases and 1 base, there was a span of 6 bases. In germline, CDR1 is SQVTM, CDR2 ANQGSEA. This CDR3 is CSVDDGNTGELFF. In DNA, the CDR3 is TGCAGCGTTGATGACGGGAACACCGGGGAGCTGTTTTTT.

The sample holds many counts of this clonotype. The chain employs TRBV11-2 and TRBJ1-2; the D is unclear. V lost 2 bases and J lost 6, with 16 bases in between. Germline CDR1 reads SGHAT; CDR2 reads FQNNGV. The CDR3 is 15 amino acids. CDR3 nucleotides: TGTGCCAGCAGCTTAACGACGGGTCGGTCACATGGCTACACCTTC. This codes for CASSLTTGRSHGYTF.

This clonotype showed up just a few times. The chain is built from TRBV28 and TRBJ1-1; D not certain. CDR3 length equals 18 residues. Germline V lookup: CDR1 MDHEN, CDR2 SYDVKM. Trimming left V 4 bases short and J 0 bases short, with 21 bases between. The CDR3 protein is CASSSWTAATTLNTEAFF. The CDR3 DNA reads TGTGCCAGCAGTTCGTGGACGGCTGCCACCACTTTGAACACTGAAGCTTTCTTT.

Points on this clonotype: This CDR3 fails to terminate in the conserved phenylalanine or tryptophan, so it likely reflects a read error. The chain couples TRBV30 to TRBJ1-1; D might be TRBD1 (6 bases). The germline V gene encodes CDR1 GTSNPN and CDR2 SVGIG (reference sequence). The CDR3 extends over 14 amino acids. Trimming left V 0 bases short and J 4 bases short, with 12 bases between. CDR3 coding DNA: TGTGCCTGGAGTGTACAGGGTAGGTTCACTGAAGCTTTCCTT. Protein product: CAWSVQGRFTEAFL.

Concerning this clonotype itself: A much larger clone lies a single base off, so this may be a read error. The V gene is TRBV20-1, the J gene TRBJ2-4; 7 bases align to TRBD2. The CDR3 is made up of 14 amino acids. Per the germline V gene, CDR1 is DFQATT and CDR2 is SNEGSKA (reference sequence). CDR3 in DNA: TGCGGTGCTAGGGGAGGGGAGGCCAAAAACATTCAGTACTTC. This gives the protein CGARGGEAKNIQYF.

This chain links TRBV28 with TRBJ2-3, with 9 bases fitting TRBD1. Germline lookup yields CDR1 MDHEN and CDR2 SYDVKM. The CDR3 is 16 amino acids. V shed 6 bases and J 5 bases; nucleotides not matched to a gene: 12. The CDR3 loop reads CASRLMGQGFIDTQYF. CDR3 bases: TGTGCCAGCAGACTAATGGGACAGGGTTTCATAGATACGCAGTATTTT.

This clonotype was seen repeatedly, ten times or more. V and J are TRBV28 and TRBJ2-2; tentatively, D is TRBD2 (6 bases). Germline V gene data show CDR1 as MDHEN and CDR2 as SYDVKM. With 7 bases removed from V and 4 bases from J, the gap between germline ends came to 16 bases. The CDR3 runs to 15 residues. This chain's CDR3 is CASTPRRDSTGELFF. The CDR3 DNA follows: TGTGCCAGCACCCCACGGCGGGATTCCACCGGGGAGCTGTTTTTT.

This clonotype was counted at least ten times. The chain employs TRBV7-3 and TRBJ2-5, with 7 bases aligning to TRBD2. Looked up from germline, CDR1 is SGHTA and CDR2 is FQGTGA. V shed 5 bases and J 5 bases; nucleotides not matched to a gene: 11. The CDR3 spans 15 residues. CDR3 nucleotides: TGTGCCAGCAGCCTGTACGGACTAGATCAGGAGACCCAGTACTTC. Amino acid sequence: CASSLYGLDQETQYF.

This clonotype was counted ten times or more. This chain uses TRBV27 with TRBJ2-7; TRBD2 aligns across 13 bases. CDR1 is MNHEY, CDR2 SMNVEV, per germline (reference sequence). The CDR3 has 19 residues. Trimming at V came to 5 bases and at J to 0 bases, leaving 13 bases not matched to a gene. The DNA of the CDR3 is TGTGCCAGCAGTCAGAGAGCCGGGACTAGCGGGATTCCCTCCTACGAGCAGTACTTC. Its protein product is CASSQRAGTSGIPSYEQYF.

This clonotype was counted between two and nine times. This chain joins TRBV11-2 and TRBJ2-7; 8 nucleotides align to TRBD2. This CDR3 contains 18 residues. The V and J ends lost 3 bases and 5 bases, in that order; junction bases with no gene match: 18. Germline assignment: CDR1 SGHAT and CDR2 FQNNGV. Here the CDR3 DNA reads TGTGCCAGCAGCTTTTTTAATTCGTACGGGAGGGCCAACCACGAGCAGTACTTC. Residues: CASSFFNSYGRANHEQYF.

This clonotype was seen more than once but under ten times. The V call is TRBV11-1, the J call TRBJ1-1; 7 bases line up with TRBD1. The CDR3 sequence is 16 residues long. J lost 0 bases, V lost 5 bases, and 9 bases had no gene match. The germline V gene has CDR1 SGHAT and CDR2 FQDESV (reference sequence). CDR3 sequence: CASSRRTDRMNTEAFF. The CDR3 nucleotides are TGTGCCAGCAGCCGACGTACGGACAGGATGAACACTGAAGCTTTCTTT.

The CDR3 nucleotides are TGCAGCGTTGAAGGGTCGCGAGGGAACACTGAAGCTTTCTTT. This translates into CSVEGSRGNTEAFF. The genes are TRBV29-1 and TRBJ1-1; no clear D gene. Germline V CDR1 and CDR2: SQVTM, ANQGSEA. CDR3 size: 14 residues. V lost 1 base and J 1 base, leaving 10 bases between the germline ends.

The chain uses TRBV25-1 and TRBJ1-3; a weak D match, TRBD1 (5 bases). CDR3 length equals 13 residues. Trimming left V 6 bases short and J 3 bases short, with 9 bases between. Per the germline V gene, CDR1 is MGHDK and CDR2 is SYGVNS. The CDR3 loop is CASSTGGGNTIYF. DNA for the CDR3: TGTGCCAGCAGCACGGGGGGTGGAAACACCATATATTTT.

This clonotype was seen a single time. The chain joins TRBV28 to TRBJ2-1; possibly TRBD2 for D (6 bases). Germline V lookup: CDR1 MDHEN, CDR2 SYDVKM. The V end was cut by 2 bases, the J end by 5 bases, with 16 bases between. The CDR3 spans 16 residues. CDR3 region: CASSLKSGLSHNEQFF. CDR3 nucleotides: TGTGCCAGCAGTTTAAAGTCGGGACTGTCCCACAATGAGCAGTTCTTC.

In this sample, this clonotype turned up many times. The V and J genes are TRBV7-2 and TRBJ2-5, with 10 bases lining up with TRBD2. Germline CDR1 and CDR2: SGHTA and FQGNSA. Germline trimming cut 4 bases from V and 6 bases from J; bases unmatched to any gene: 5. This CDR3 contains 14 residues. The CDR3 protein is CASSSTSGKKTQYF. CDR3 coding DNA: TGTGCCAGCAGCTCAACTAGCGGGAAAAAGACCCAGTACTTC.